The 5 T cell receptor beta chains reported below all come from one sample, sequenced in a study of blood T cell repertoires in COVID-19. TCRdb's copy holds only in-frame clones and misses some; the assay was immunoSEQ multiplex PCR. The table shows 59,000 or so clones, with roughly 88% occurring only once. The sequenced sample was peripheral blood. These receptors originate from a human donor in a cohort sampled during active COVID-19.

The chain employs TRBV2 and TRBJ2-7; the D gene is possibly TRBD2 (6 bases). V dropped 7 bases and J dropped 5 bases, with 15 bases sitting between them. The CDR3 covers 13 residues. Per the germline V gene, CDR1 is SNHLY and CDR2 is FYNNEI. The CDR3, as DNA: TGTGCCAGCACCTCCTTGGAGGGGCACGAGCAGTACTTC. Translated, it gives CASTSLEGHEQYF.

This chain connects TRBV28 to TRBJ2-5, with 8 bases aligning to TRBD2. The CDR3 is 16 residues long. With 5 bases clipped from V and 0 bases from J, the junction kept 8 bases outside the gene matches. CDR1 and CDR2 from the germline V gene are MDHEN and SYDVKM. The CDR3 nucleotides are TGTGCCAGCAGTCGTCCCCTTAGCGGGAACCAAGAGACCCAGTACTTC. It is translated as CASSRPLSGNQETQYF.

The chain has TRBV28 and TRBJ1-3, with TRBD1 as a possible D gene (5 bases). Trimming removed 6 bases from V and 0 bases from J, with 15 bases in between. The germline gives CDR1 MDHEN, CDR2 SYDVKM. The CDR3 sequence is 16 residues long. This chain's CDR3 is CASSPPDSYSGNTIYF. The CDR3, as DNA: TGTGCCAGCAGCCCCCCTGACAGCTACTCTGGAAACACCATATATTTT.

This clone has only one observation. The gene calls are TRBV6-6 and TRBJ1-5; TRBD1 agrees at 11 bases. The junction had 4 bases not matched to a gene; V was cut back by 6 bases and J by 6 bases. Germline CDR1 is MNHNY and CDR2 is SVGAGI (reference sequence). The CDR3 runs 14 residues. The CDR3 reads CASSRTGGGQPQHF. The CDR3 DNA sequence: TGTGCCAGCAGCCGGACAGGGGGCGGTCAGCCCCAGCATTTT.

V gene TRBV27 combines with J gene TRBJ1-5; maybe TRBD1 (5 bases). The CDR3 is 15 amino acids. V lost 4 bases and J 4 bases, leaving 14 bases between the germline ends. CDR1 MNHEY and CDR2 SMNVEV come from the germline V gene (reference sequence). The chain's CDR3 is CASSYQTGGNQPQHF. Here the CDR3 DNA reads TGTGCCAGCAGTTATCAAACGGGGGGGAATCAGCCCCAGCATTTT.